The entry that follows covers one T cell receptor beta chain sequence. No antigen is known for it. This sample was included in a study of cytomegalovirus exposure and HLA in healthy donors. Findings and limits, study-wide: Upon later analysis, HLA-associated TCR beta chains proved more clonally expanded than other, equally common chains.

60 Vbeta and 13 Jbeta primers were used in PCR. Profiled with immunoSEQ multiplex PCR; TCRdb holds only in-frame clones, not every one. The sample lists about 110,000 clones; under 85% were seen once. Input material: PBMCs. The clonotype was recovered from a male donor in good health and CMV-seronegative.

The CDR3 DNA reads as TGTGCTAGTGGTTTACTAGCGGGAGGTCCCCCCTACAATGAGCAGTTCTTC. Encoded protein: CASGLLAGGPPYNEQFF. The chain combines TRBV12-5 with TRBJ2-1, with 12 positions matching TRBD2. The CDR3 sequence is 17 residues long. Per the germline V gene, CDR1 is LGHNT and CDR2 is FRNRAP. Unmatched junction bases numbered 5, after V lost 3 bases and J lost 2 bases.